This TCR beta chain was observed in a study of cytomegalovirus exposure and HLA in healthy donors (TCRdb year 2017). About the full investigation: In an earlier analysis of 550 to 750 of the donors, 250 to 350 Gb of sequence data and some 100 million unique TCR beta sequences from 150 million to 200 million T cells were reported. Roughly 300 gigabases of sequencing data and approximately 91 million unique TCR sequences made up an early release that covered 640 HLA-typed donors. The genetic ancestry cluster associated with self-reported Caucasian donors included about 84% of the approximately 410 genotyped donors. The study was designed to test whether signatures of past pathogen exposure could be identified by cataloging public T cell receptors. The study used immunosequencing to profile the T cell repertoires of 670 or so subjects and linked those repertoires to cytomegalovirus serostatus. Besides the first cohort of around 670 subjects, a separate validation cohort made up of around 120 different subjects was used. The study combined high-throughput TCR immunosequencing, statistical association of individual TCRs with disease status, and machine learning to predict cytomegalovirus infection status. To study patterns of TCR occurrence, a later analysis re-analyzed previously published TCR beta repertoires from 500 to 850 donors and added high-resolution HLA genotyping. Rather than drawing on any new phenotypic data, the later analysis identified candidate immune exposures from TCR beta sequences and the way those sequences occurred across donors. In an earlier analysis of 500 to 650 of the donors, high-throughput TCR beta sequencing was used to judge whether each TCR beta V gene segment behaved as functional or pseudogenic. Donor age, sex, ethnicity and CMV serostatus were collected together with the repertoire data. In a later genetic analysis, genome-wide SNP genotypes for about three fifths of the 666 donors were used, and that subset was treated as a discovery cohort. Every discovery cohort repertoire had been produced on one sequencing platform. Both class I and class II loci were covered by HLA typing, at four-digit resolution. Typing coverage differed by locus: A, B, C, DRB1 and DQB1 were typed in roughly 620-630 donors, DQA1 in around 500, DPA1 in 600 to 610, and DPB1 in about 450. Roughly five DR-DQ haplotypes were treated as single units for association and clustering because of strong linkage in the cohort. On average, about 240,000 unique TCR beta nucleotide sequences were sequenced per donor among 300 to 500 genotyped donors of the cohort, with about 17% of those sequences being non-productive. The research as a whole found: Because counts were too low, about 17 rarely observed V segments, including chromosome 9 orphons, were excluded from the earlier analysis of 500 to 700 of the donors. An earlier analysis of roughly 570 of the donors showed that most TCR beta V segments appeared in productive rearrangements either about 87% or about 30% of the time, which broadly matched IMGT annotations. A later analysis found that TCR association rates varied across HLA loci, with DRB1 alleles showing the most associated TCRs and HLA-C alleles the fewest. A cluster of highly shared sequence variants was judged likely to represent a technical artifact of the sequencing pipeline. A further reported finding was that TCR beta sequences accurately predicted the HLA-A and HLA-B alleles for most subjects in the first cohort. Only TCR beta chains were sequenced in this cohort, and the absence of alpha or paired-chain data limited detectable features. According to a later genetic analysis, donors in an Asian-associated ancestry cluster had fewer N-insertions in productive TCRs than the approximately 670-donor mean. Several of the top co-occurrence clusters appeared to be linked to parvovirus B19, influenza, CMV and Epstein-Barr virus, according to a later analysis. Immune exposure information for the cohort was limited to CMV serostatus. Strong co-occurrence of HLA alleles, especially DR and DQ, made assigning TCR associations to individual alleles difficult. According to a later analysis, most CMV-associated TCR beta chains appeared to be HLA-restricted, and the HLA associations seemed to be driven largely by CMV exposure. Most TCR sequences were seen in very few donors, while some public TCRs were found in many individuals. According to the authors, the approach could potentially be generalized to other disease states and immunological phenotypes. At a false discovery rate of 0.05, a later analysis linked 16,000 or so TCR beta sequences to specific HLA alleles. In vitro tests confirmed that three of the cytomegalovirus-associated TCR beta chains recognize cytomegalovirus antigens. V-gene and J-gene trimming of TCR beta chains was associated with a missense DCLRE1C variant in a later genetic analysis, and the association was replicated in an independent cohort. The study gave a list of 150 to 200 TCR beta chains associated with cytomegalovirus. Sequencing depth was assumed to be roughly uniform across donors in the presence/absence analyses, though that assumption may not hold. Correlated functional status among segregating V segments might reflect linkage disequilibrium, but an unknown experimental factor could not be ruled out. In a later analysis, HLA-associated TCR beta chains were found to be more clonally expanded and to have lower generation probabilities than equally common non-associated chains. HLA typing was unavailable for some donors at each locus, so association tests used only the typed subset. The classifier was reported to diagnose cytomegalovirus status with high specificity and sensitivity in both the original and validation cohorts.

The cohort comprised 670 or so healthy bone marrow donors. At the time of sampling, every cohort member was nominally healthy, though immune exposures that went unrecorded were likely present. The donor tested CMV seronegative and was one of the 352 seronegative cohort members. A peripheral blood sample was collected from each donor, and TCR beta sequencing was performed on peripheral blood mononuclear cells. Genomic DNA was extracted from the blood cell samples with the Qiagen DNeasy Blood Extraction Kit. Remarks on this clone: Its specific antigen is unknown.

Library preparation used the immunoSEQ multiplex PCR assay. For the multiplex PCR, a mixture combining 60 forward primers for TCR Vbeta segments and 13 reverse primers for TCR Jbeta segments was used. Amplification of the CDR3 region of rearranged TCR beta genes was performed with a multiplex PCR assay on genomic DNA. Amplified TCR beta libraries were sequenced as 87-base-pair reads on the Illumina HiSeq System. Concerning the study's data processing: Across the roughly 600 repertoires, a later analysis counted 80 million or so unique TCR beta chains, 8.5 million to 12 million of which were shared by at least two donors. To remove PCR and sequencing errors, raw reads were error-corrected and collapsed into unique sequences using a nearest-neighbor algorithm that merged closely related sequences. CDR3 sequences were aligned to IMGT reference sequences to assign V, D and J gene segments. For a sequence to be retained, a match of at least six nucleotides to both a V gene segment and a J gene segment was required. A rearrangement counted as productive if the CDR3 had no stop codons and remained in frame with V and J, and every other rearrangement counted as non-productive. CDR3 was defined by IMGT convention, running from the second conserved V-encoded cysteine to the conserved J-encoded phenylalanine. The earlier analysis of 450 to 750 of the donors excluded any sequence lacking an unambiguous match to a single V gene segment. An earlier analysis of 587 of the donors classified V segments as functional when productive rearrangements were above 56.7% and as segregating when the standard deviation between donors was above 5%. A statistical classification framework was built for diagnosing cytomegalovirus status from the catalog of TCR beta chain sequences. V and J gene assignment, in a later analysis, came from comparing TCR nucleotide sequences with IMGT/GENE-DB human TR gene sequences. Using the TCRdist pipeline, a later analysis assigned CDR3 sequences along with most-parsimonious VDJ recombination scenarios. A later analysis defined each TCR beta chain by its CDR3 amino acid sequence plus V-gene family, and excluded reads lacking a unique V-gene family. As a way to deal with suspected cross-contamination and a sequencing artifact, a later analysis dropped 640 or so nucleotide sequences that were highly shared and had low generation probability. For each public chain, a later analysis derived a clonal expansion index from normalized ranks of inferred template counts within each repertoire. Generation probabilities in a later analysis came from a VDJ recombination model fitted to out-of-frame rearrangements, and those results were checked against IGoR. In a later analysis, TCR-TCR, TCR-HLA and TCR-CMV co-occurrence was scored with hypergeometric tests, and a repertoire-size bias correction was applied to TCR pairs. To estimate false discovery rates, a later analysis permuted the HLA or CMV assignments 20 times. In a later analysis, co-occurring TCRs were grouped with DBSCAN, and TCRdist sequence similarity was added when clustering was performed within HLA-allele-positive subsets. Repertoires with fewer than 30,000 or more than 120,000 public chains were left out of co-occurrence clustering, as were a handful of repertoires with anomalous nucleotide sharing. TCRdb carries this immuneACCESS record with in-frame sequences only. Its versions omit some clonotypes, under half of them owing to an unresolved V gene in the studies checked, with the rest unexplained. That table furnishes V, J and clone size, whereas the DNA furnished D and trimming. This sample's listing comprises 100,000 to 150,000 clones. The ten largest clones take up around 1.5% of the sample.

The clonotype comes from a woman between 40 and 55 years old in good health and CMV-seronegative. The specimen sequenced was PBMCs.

The DNA sequence is given as TGTGCCAGCAGCTTAGACCCACCACAGACCGGGGAGCTGTTTTTT. Translation gives CASSLDPPQTGELFF. Recombination joined TRBV7-3 with TRBJ2-2, with the identity of the D gene unclear. The CDR3 sequence holds 15 residues, the cysteine and phenylalanine included. Only CDR3 DNA remains: 45 bases, in frame from the first base. For CDR1 and CDR2, the germline V gene lists SGHTA and FQGTGA. V lost 2 bases and J lost 5 bases; the stretch between them is 12 bases long.